This passage covers 13 T cell receptor beta chains from one sample sequenced in a study of blood T cell repertoires in COVID-19 (dated by TCRdb to 2020 to 2022). Libraries came from the immunoSEQ multiplex PCR assay. The source is immuneACCESS, and TCRdb retained only in-frame sequences with V and J called. Part of the clones is not carried over; for the studies checked, unresolved V genes explain less than half of this, and the remainder is unexplained. This sample holds under 300,000 clones; roughly 87% were observed only once. The ten largest clones capture just under 6.5% of the sample. Sequenced input: PBMCs or T cells enriched from blood (not recorded which). All receptors come from a woman under 40 with acute COVID-19.

The rearrangement joins TRBV5-1 to TRBJ2-3; TRBD1 matches 8 bases. Trimming took 3 bases from V and 2 from J; bases not matched to a gene: 14. This CDR3 comprises 18 residues. Germline CDR1 reads SGHRS; CDR2 reads YFSETQ. The CDR3 DNA is TGCGCCAGCAGCTCCCGCGCACGGACAGGGAATTACACAGATACGCAGTATTTT. Residues: CASSSRARTGNYTDTQYF. The full variable domain, with the rest looked up from reference TRBV5-1 and TRBJ2-3, is KAGVTQTPRYLIKTRGQQVTLSCSPISGHRSVSWYQQTPGQGLQFLFEYFSETQRNKGNFPGRFSGRQFSNSRSEMNVSTLELGDSALYLCASSSRARTGNYTDTQYFGPGTRLTVL.

The rearrangement joins TRBV7-2 to TRBJ2-7; the match to TRBD2 covers 13 bases. J gave up 2 bases and V 5 bases, and 9 bases lay outside the gene matches. The CDR3 loop spans 17 amino acids. Germline V gene data show CDR1 as SGHTA and CDR2 as FQGNSA. The CDR3 here is CASSNPLTSGGPYEQYF. For the CDR3, the DNA is TGTGCCAGCAGCAATCCACTGACTAGCGGGGGGCCCTACGAGCAGTACTTC.

The CDR3 protein is CASSYSSLGGSSYNEQFF. CDR3 coding DNA: TGTGCCAGCAGTTACTCGAGTCTGGGGGGTAGCTCCTACAATGAGCAGTTCTTC. This chain joins TRBV6-2 or TRBV6-3 and TRBJ2-1; D might be TRBD2 (6 bases). The CDR3 is made up of 18 amino acids. Germline loops: CDR1 MNHEY, CDR2 SVGEGT. V shed 0 bases and J shed 0 bases, with 15 bases lying between them.

The rearrangement links TRBV6-5 to TRBJ1-5; 7 nucleotides agree with TRBD1. Trimming took 6 bases from V and 2 from J; bases not matched to a gene: 4. This CDR3 has 14 amino acids. Germline CDR1 MNHEY, CDR2 SVGAGI. CDR3 DNA: TGTGCCAGCAGAACAGGGGATGGCAATCAGCCCCAGCATTTT. This translates into CASRTGDGNQPQHF.

V is TRBV27 and J is TRBJ1-4, with a tentative D call TRBD1 (6 bases). The CDR3 is 17 amino acids. V lost 3 bases to trimming and J lost 4 bases, with 18 bases between them. Germline CDR1 MNHEY, CDR2 SMNVEV (reference sequence). The CDR3 bases are TGTGCCAGCAGTTTGGGAAACTTCAGGGGCCTTAATGAAAAACTGTTTTTT. This gives the protein CASSLGNFRGLNEKLFF.

V is TRBV11-2 and J is TRBJ1-1; TRBD1 matches at 12 bases. Germline lookup yields CDR1 SGHAT and CDR2 FQNNGV. The CDR3 spans 18 residues. The V segment lost 0 bases and the J segment 1 base; nucleotides outside the gene matches: 6. The CDR3 spells CASSLDWGTGGKNTEAFF. In DNA, the CDR3 is TGTGCCAGCAGCTTAGATTGGGGGACAGGGGGCAAGAACACTGAAGCTTTCTTT.

The V and J genes are TRBV2 and TRBJ1-5; TRBD1 matches at 9 bases. The length of the CDR3 is 18 residues. In germline, CDR1 is SNHLY, CDR2 FYNNEI. The V gene end was trimmed by 5 bases and the J gene end by 2 bases; junction bases not matched to a gene: 13. For the CDR3, the DNA is TGTGCCAGCAGTCGGGACAGGGTTGGGAGGCTCGGCAATCAGCCCCAGCATTTT. The encoded protein is CASSRDRVGRLGNQPQHF.

The chain combines TRBV24-1 with TRBJ1-3, with a weak D call TRBD1 (5 bases). The germline CDR1 and CDR2 sequences are KGHDR and SFDVKD. This CDR3 comprises 14 residues. The ends were cut back, 5 bases at V and 4 bases at J, with 11 bases in the middle. The chain's CDR3 is CATSGGGAGNTIYF. CDR3 coding DNA: TGTGCCACCAGTGGCGGGGGTGCCGGAAACACCATATATTTT.

The CDR3 is CASTLAGGSSYEQYF. The CDR3 region has the DNA TGTGCCAGCACCTTAGCGGGAGGGAGCTCCTACGAGCAGTACTTC. V gene TRBV5-4 combines with J gene TRBJ2-7; TRBD2 matches at 11 bases. This CDR3 has 15 residues. Germline V gene lookup returns CDR1 SGHNT and CDR2 YYREEE (reference sequence). V lost 6 bases and J lost 0; bases outside the gene matches: 5. Combining the CDR3 with reference TRBV5-4 and TRBJ2-7 gives the whole variable domain ETGVTQSPTHLIKTRGQQVTLRCSSQSGHNTVSWYQQALGQGPQFIFQYYREEENGRGNFPPRFSGLQFPNYSSELNVNALELDDSALYLCASTLAGGSSYEQYFGPGTRLTVT.

The rearrangement joins TRBV7-9 to TRBJ1-1, with D maybe TRBD1 (5 bases). This CDR3 is 15 amino acids long. The V gene's germline CDR1 is SEHNR and CDR2 FQNEAQ (reference sequence). Trimming shortened V by 1 base and J by 1 base, and 10 bases separated the two germline ends. The CDR3 is CASSLGSTGNTEAFF. CDR3 bases: TGTGCCAGCAGCTTAGGTTCCACAGGGAACACTGAAGCTTTCTTT.

The V call is TRBV7-2, the J call TRBJ2-1; perhaps TRBD2 as D (5 bases). The CDR3 is 15 residues long. The V end was cut by 2 bases, the J end by 4 bases, with 12 bases between. CDR1 and CDR2 from the germline V gene are SGHTA and FQGNSA. The CDR3 coding sequence is TGTGCCAGCAGCTTAAACGGGGATTCATACAATGAGCAGTTCTTC. Its translation is CASSLNGDSYNEQFF.

This chain connects TRBV28 to TRBJ2-3; a weak D match, TRBD1 (5 bases). CDR1 is MDHEN and CDR2 is SYDVKM in the germline V gene. The CDR3 loop spans 15 amino acids. V shed 6 bases and J shed 3 bases, with 16 bases lying between them. The CDR3 bases are TGTGCCAGCAGCCCCTATGTCCAGGGTACAGATACGCAGTATTTT. As protein: CASSPYVQGTDTQYF.

The table lists this clone with a few counts. The same CDR3 also results from other DNA sequences found in this sample. V usage is TRBV5-4 and J usage is TRBJ2-1; 7 bases agree with TRBD1. The germline CDR1 and CDR2 sequences are SGHNT and YYREEE (reference sequence). Losses at the gene ends were 5 bases for V and 3 bases for J; bases not matched to a gene: 2. The CDR3 runs 13 residues. The CDR3 reads CASRRDSYNEQFF. In nucleotides, the CDR3 is TGTGCCAGCAGACGGGACAGCTACAATGAGCAGTTCTTC.